A single sample gave rise to the 29 T cell receptor beta chains below, sequenced in a study of T cells after yellow fever vaccination. Using its own MiXCR run on the 5' RACE reads, TCRdb lists one record per CDR3 protein. The sample records 120,000 or so distinct CDR3 sequences, under 9% being singletons. The sample here was CD8+ T cells sorted from PBMCs, taken on the day of the yellow fever booster vaccination. The receptors shown here come from a man aged 18 to 35 who received the YFV17D yellow fever vaccine.

About this clonotype: Since no conserved phenylalanine or tryptophan closes the CDR3, a read error is the likely cause. The chain links TRBV6-5 to TRBJ1-3; possibly TRBD1 for D (5 bases). Trimming shortened V by 5 bases and J by 0 bases, and 11 bases separated the two germline ends. Looked up from germline, CDR1 is MNHEY and CDR2 is SVGAGI. This CDR3 is built from 15 residues. CDR3 sequence (DNA): TGTGCCAGCAGTCGACGGGGCTACTCTGGAAACACCATATATCTT. It codes for CASSRRGYSGNTIYL.

This clonotype was counted many times. This sequence joins TRBV20-1 and TRBJ1-2; TRBD1 matches 7 bases. Trimming cost V 5 bases and J 2 bases; bases outside gene matches: 5. CDR1 and CDR2 (germline): DFQATT, SNEGSKA (reference sequence). The CDR3 has 13 residues. Here the CDR3 DNA reads TGCAGTGCTTCCAAGGACAGGAACTATGGCTACACCTTC. It translates to CSASKDRNYGYTF.

The sample holds a few counts of this clonotype. This chain uses TRBV5-1 with TRBJ2-6; D might be TRBD1 (6 bases). This CDR3 has 18 residues. The V gene lost 1 base and the J gene lost 2 bases, with 16 bases spanning the gap. Germline V gene data show CDR1 as SGHRS and CDR2 as YFSETQ. CDR3: CASSLTGRVPAGANVLTF. DNA of the CDR3: TGCGCCAGCAGCTTGACAGGGCGAGTACCGGCTGGGGCCAACGTCCTGACTTTC.

This clonotype was seen more than once but under ten times. The chain links TRBV12-3 or TRBV12-4 to TRBJ1-1, with D hard to call. V was clipped by 7 bases and J by 7 bases, with 13 bases between them. There are 12 residues in the CDR3. CDR3 sequence (DNA): TGTGCCAGCACCTGGACCACAGTTGAAGCTTTCTTT. This encodes CASTWTTVEAFF.

At least ten counts were recorded for this clonotype. The V call is TRBV5-1, the J call TRBJ2-5; D perhaps matches TRBD1 (5 bases). Germline loops: CDR1 SGHRS, CDR2 YFSETQ. The CDR3 has 13 residues. The V end was cut by 4 bases, the J end by 3 bases, with 10 bases between. Written as DNA, the CDR3 is TGCGCCAGCAGCCCCAGGGTCGAAGAGACCCAGTACTTC. The encoded protein is CASSPRVEETQYF.

Concerning this clonotype itself: The germline gene is not matched at one end of the junction; a read error may be the cause. The chain carries TRBV19 and TRBJ2-1; D is possibly TRBD2 (5 bases). The CDR3 extends over 14 amino acids. In germline, CDR1 is LNHDA, CDR2 SQIVND (reference sequence). This CDR3 is CASSIGRDYIEQFF. For the CDR3, the DNA is TGTGCCAGTAGTATAGGTAGAGACTACATTGAGCAGTTCTTC.

V usage is TRBV28 and J usage is TRBJ2-1, with 10 nucleotides matching TRBD2. The V and J ends lost 3 bases and 1 base, in that order; junction bases with no gene match: 9. Germline-derived CDR1 and CDR2 are MDHEN and SYDVKM. The CDR3 is 18 amino acids. The CDR3 spells CASSFRASGGLSYNEQFF. Here the CDR3 DNA reads TGTGCCAGCAGTTTTAGGGCTAGCGGGGGTCTTTCCTACAATGAGCAGTTCTTC.

This rearrangement joins TRBV6-6 to TRBJ1-5; D remains unclear. Germline V CDR1 and CDR2: MNHNY, SVGAGI (reference sequence). The CDR3 has 14 amino acids. Trimming removed 0 bases from V and 6 bases from J, with 9 bases in between. As DNA, the CDR3 is TGTGCCAGCAGTTACTCAGTTCTCAGTCAGCCCCAGCATTTT. This encodes CASSYSVLSQPQHF.

This clonotype has a count of ten or more. The chain employs TRBV29-1 and TRBJ2-1; D is uncertain. The CDR3 extends over 13 amino acids. CDR1 and CDR2 (germline): SQVTM, ANQGSEA. V lost 2 bases to trimming and J lost 6 bases, with 11 bases between them. This CDR3 is CSVEMARSNEQFF. The DNA of the CDR3 is TGCAGCGTTGAAATGGCCAGAAGCAATGAGCAGTTCTTC.

This rearrangement joins TRBV9 to TRBJ2-5; 10 bases are a match to TRBD2. This CDR3 spans 16 amino acids. Losses at the gene ends were 4 bases for V and 1 base for J; bases not matched to a gene: 7. From germline, CDR1 is SGDLS and CDR2 YYNGEE. The CDR3 spells CASSTSGGAGQETQYF. CDR3 bases: TGTGCCAGCAGCACCAGCGGGGGGGCCGGCCAAGAGACCCAGTACTTC.

This clonotype was seen many times. The gene calls are TRBV10-2 and TRBJ1-2, with 7 positions matching TRBD1. CDR3 size: 14 residues. V gave up 3 bases and J gave up 4 bases; unmatched junction bases: 5. CDR1 is WSHSY, CDR2 SAAADI, per germline. The CDR3 nucleotides are TGCGCCAGCAGTGACGGGACAGCCACCTATGGCTACACCTTC. This sequence encodes CASSDGTATYGYTF.

V gene TRBV5-4 combines with J gene TRBJ2-5, with 9 bases lining up with TRBD1. CDR1 and CDR2 from the germline V gene are SGHNT and YYREEE (reference sequence). V gave up 4 bases and J gave up 5 bases; unmatched junction bases: 6. This CDR3 comprises 14 residues. This CDR3 is CASSLQGAGETQYF. As DNA, the CDR3 is TGTGCCAGCAGCCTACAGGGGGCTGGGGAGACCCAGTACTTC.

This clonotype was recorded a few times. V and J are TRBV7-8 and TRBJ2-6; D is uncertain. CDR1 and CDR2 from the germline V gene are SGHVS and FQNEAQ. The germline V and J ends were trimmed by 1 base and 2 bases, with 3 bases remaining between them. CDR3 length equals 14 residues. The CDR3 sequence is CASSLVPGANVLTF. The CDR3 nucleotides read TGTGCCAGCAGCTTAGTCCCTGGGGCCAACGTCCTGACTTTC.

This clonotype has a handful of counts. The chain employs TRBV13 and TRBJ1-6, with D uncertain. The CDR3 covers 14 residues. Trimming pared 3 bases from V and 5 bases from J, leaving 8 bases between. Germline CDR1 PRHDT, CDR2 FYEKMQ (reference sequence). The CDR3 reads CASSFTGNNSPLHF. The CDR3 nucleotides read TGTGCCAGCAGCTTTACGGGTAATAATTCACCCCTCCACTTT.

As for this clonotype: A read error may produce the germline difference seen at one junction end. This sequence joins TRBV12-3 or TRBV12-4 and TRBJ2-3, with D maybe TRBD2 (6 bases). CDR3 size: 18 residues. The CDR3 DNA reads as TGTGCCAGCAGTTCCCCCACGAAGCGGGCCCGCGTCACAGATACGCAGTGTTTT. It is translated as CASSSPTKRARVTDTQCF.

This clonotype was detected many times. The chain links TRBV15 to TRBJ2-3; weak D call: TRBD1 (6 bases). With 5 bases removed from V and 4 bases from J, the gap between germline ends came to 22 bases. This CDR3 is 17 amino acids long. Germline CDR1 LNHNV, CDR2 YYDKDF (reference sequence). CDR3 loop: CATSPRRTTQGPDTQYF. The CDR3 DNA follows: TGTGCCACCAGCCCCCGTCGGACAACACAGGGCCCAGATACGCAGTATTTT.

The chain has TRBV7-2 and TRBJ2-7; 8 bases line up with TRBD2. The CDR3 totals 15 residues. Germline trimming cut 2 bases from V and 3 bases from J; bases unmatched to any gene: 6. Germline V gene lookup returns CDR1 SGHTA and CDR2 FQGNSA. CDR3 protein: CASSLSGGFIYEQYF. The CDR3 DNA follows: TGTGCCAGCAGCTTAAGCGGGGGTTTCATCTACGAGCAGTACTTC.

This clonotype showed up just a few times. The V gene is TRBV27, the J gene TRBJ1-2; D possibly corresponds to TRBD1 (5 bases). CDR3 length: 17 amino acids. Germline assignment: CDR1 MNHEY and CDR2 SMNVEV (reference sequence). V lost 2 bases to trimming and J lost 3 bases, with 19 bases between them. Written as DNA, the CDR3 is TGTGCCAGCAGTTTAAGGCAGGGTCGAGGGTGGGACTATGGCTACACCTTC. It translates to CASSLRQGRGWDYGYTF.

This clonotype has a handful of counts. The chain is built from TRBV6-4 and TRBJ2-1, with D unresolved. CDR1 and CDR2 from the germline V gene are MRHNA and SNTAGT. The CDR3 is 15 amino acids. V dropped 3 bases and J dropped 4 bases, with 13 bases sitting between them. The CDR3 here is CASSEENVGYNEQFF. DNA of the CDR3: TGTGCCAGCAGTGAGGAGAACGTAGGGTACAATGAGCAGTTCTTC.

There are a few counts of this clonotype. The rearrangement links TRBV4-3 to TRBJ2-7; tentatively, D is TRBD1 (6 bases). This CDR3 contains 17 residues. V lost 0 bases and J lost 2, with 17 bases in between. Per germline, CDR1 LGHNA and CDR2 YSLEER. The CDR3 nucleotides are TGCGCCAGCAGCCAAGACGGAGGACCAGGGGCCCCCTACGAGCAGTACTTC. Encoded protein: CASSQDGGPGAPYEQYF.

The chain couples TRBV14 to TRBJ1-5; D not certain. Germline CDR1 SGHDN, CDR2 FVKESK. The germline V and J ends were trimmed by 1 base and 5 bases, with 6 bases remaining between them. The CDR3 spans 13 residues. Written as DNA, the CDR3 is TGTGCCAGCAGCCAAGGGTACTATCAGCCCCAGCATTTT. It is translated as CASSQGYYQPQHF.

This clonotype appeared a few times. The chain has TRBV12-3 or TRBV12-4 and TRBJ2-2, with D perhaps matching TRBD1 (6 bases). The CDR3 has 15 amino acids. V lost 10 bases to trimming and J lost 0 bases, with 15 bases between them. Here the CDR3 DNA reads TGTGCCACACTCTCGGACAGAGCGAACACCGGGGAGCTGTTTTTT. Translation: CATLSDRANTGELFF.

For the CDR3, the DNA is TGTGCCAGCAGTTACATCGCCGCCTACGAGCAGTACGTC. The encoded protein is CASSYIAAYEQYV. The genes are TRBV6-6 and TRBJ2-7; D is unresolved. CDR1 and CDR2 from the germline V gene are MNHNY and SVGAGI (reference sequence). Trimming took off 2 bases at V and 2 bases at J, with 7 bases between the two ends. CDR3 size: 13 residues.

Only a few counts were recorded for this clonotype. This chain uses TRBV4-1 with TRBJ2-7; D unresolved. V was pared by 0 bases and J by 2 bases, with 8 bases between. The CDR3 runs to 14 residues. Germline lookup yields CDR1 MGHRA and CDR2 YSYEKL. The CDR3 spells CASSQEESTYEQYF. As DNA, the CDR3 is TGCGCCAGCAGCCAAGAGGAATCAACCTACGAGCAGTACTTC.

The genes are TRBV27 and TRBJ2-6; the D is unclear. Germline CDR1 MNHEY, CDR2 SMNVEV (reference sequence). V was clipped by 6 bases and J by 0 bases, with 6 bases between them. The CDR3 sequence is 14 residues long. CDR3 residues: CASSQPSGANVLTF. The CDR3 coding sequence is TGTGCCAGCAGCCAACCCTCTGGGGCCAACGTCCTGACTTTC.

The J gene is TRBJ2-4, the V gene TRBV3-1; D remains unclear. From germline, CDR1 is LGHDT and CDR2 YNNKEL (reference sequence). This CDR3 has 12 residues. V lost 0 bases, J lost 10 bases, and 7 bases lay in between. For the CDR3, the DNA is TGTGCCAGCAGCCAAGACGGTTGGATTCAGTACTTC. This sequence encodes CASSQDGWIQYF.

The rearrangement joins TRBV5-4 to TRBJ2-1; 10 bases are shared with TRBD2. This CDR3 is built from 20 residues. V was clipped by 4 bases and J by 4 bases; unmatched bases: 20. Germline V CDR1 and CDR2: SGHNT, YYREEE (reference sequence). This CDR3 reads CASSVALAGAIHSAYNEQFF. The CDR3 DNA is TGTGCCAGCAGCGTCGCCCTAGCGGGGGCTATTCACAGCGCATACAATGAGCAGTTCTTC.

This clonotype has only a few counts. The J gene is TRBJ2-2, the V gene TRBV7-9, with 7 bases matching TRBD1. Germline-derived CDR1 and CDR2 are SEHNR and FQNEAQ (reference sequence). J gave up 4 bases and V 5 bases, and 10 bases lay outside the gene matches. This CDR3 spans 16 amino acids. CDR3 in DNA: TGTGCCAGCAGCCCTATGACAGGGTCTGCCACCGGGGAGCTGTTTTTT. Translated, it gives CASSPMTGSATGELFF.

J is TRBJ2-3 and V is TRBV6-4, with 9 bases matching TRBD2. The V and J ends lost 3 bases and 3 bases, in that order; junction bases with no gene match: 4. Germline CDR1 is MRHNA and CDR2 is SNTAGT. CDR3 length: 15 residues. CDR3 in amino acids: CASSERGGATDTQYF. The CDR3 DNA reads TGTGCCAGCAGTGAGCGCGGGGGGGCAACAGATACGCAGTATTTT.